This T cell receptor (beta chain) was sequenced for a study of naive and memory T cell subsets. Study conclusions and caveats: Clonotypes are single alpha or beta chains, not paired receptors.

CD4+ T cell IFNgamma after overnight CMV lysate exposure gave donor CMV status. Both TRBC1 and TRBC2 were covered by a beta constant-region primer of two equimolar oligonucleotides. An oligonucleotide with the SP2 primer and a 12-nucleotide UMI was ligated to the cDNA 3' end. TCRdb re-analysed the UMI-ligation and nested PCR reads in MiXCR, keeping a single row per CDR3 protein. The table shows approximately 85,000 distinct CDR3 sequences, with 7% to 8% occurring only once. Points on this clonotype: Its antigen is still unknown.

The CDR3 runs to 15 residues. V was cut by 1 base and J by 3 bases, with 10 bases left in between. The germline CDR1 and CDR2 sequences are LNHDA and SQIVND (reference sequence). This TCR was recovered from a human donor in good health. Source material: central memory CD4+ T cells from blood. The genes are TRBV19 and TRBJ2-1; TRBD1 is a possible D gene (7 bases). CDR3 amino acids: CASSIGRGVYNEQFF. CDR3 bases: TGTGCCAGTAGTATAGGCAGGGGGGTCTACAATGAGCAGTTCTTC.